This T cell receptor beta chain is drawn from a study of blood T cells in healthy people across ages. As regards this clonotype: Its antigen is as yet unknown.

Germline loops: CDR1 KGHSY, CDR2 FQNENV. The V and J ends lost 3 bases and 4 bases respectively, with 16 bases between them. This CDR3 is 15 amino acids long. Whole-study findings and limits: CMV status of donors was unknown, possibly confounding expanded clonotype changes.

A sample-barcoded 5' primer and a J-beta primer mix were used in a second PCR of roughly 7 to 11 cycles. TCRdb re-called the 5' RACE reads with MiXCR, one entry per CDR3 protein. Among around 1,700,000 distinct CDR3 sequences listed, about 28% were seen once. This sequence joins TRBV16 and TRBJ2-7; the D call may be TRBD1 or TRBD2 (6 bases each). This TCR came from a woman aged 25 to 39 in good health. The sequenced material came from blood. The CDR3 here is CASSQLRGGTYEQYF. CDR3 bases: TGTGCCAGCAGCCAGCTTAGAGGGGGGACGTACGAGCAGTACTTC.